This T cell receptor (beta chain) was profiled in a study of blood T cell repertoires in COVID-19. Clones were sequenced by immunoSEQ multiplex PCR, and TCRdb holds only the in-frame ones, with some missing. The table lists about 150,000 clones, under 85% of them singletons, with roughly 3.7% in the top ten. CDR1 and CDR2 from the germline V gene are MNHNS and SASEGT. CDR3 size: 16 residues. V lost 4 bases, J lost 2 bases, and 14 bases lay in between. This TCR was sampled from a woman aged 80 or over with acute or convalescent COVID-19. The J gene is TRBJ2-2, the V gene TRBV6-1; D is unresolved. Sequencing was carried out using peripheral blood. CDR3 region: CASSAWSNPNTGELFF. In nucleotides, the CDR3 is TGTGCCAGCAGTGCGTGGAGTAATCCCAACACCGGGGAGCTGTTTTTT.